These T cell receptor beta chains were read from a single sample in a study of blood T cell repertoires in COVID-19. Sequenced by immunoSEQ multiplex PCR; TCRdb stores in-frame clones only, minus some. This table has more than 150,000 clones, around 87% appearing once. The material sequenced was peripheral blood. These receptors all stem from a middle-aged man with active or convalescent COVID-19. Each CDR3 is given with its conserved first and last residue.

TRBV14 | CASSQVGLAIWDTQYF
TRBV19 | CASSVGGRYEQFF
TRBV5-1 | CASSLEGQGKYGAFF
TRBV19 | CASSIRLAGTAYEQYF
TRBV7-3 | CASSPGTGTEQYF
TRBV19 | CASSAGTARVNYGYTF
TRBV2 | CASSFFDSLSTDTQYF
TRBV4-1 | CASSQERITGAIQYF
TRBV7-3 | CASSPRDRGWIDTQYF
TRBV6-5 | CASSRQGSGSPLHF
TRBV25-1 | CASSETTRVPGELFF
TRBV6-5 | CASSLIGTGNYGYTF
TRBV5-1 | CASSTSGAGGTEAFF
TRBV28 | CASRSRQGAYYEQYF
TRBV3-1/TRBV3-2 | CASNPGTVNTEAFF
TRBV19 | CASSMRTSGDTDTQYF
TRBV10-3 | CAISETSGGAGTDTQYF
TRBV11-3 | CASSLGQGTQYF
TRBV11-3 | CASSARLAGGLHEQYF
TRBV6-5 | CASSPRGADTEAFF
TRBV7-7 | CASSTPGTGQETQYF
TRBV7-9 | CASSPSPLAGASNEQFF
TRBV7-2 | CASSLGLGVKTEAFF
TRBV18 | CASSYGQGTEKLFF
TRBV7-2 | CASSYRGPTTGELFF
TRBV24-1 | CATSPGQGPNQPQHF
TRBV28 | CASTLTGGGYTF
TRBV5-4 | CASSQLTGGTYSDEQFF
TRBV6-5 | CASSRDRLNQPQHF
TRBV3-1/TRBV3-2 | CASSDRGPDEQFF
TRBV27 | CASSLQGGTNQPQHF
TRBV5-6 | CASSTRTVMNTEAFF
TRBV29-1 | CSVTLLAVNTGELFF
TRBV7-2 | CASSFISNGYTF
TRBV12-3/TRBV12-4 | CAGGGPADTQYF
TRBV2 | CASSELAVNQPQHF
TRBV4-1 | CASSQVGQAAGRQPQHF
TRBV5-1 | CASSDDRAGEQYF
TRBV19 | CASSGGSYEQYF
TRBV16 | CASSPAEKDEKLFF
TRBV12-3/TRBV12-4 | CASSDSGTEAFF
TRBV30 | CAWTPRGVMDNEQFF
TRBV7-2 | CASSLVRGEKLFF
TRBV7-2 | CASSGGSGSNQPQHF
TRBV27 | CASSLAPWTASNTGELFF
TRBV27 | CASSTHGTGLLNYGYTF
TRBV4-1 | CASSRVYGQANEQFF